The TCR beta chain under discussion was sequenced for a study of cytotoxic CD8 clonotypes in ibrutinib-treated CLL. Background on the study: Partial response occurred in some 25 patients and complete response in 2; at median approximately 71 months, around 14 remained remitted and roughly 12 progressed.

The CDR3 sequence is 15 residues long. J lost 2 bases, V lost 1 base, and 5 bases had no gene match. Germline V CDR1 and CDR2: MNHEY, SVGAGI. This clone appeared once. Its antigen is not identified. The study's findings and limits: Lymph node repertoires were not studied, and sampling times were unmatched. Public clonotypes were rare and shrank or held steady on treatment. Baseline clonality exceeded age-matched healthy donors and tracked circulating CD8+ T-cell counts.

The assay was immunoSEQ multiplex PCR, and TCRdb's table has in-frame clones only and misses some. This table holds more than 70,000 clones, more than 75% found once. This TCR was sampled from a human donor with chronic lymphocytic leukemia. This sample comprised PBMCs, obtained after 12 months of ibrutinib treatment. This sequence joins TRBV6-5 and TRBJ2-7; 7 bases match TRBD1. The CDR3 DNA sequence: TGTGCCAGCAGTTACTGGGGACAGCGAGCCTACGAGCAGTACTTC. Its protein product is CASSYWGQRAYEQYF.